A single sample gave rise to the 27 T cell receptor beta chains below, sequenced in a study of T cell responses to AZD1222 COVID-19 vaccine. Profiled with immunoSEQ multiplex PCR; TCRdb holds only in-frame clones, not every one. The sample shows roughly 180,000 clones, about 89% of them seen only once. Material: peripheral blood, obtained on day 0 of MenACWY control vaccination. All receptors come from an adult in good health.

The genes are TRBV3-1 (or the pseudogene TRBV3-2) and TRBJ2-3; no reliable D call. CDR1 is LGHDT, CDR2 YNNKEL, per germline (reference sequence). V lost 1 base and J lost 8, with 13 bases in between. The CDR3 loop spans 14 amino acids. The CDR3 protein is CASSQGLPSGTQYF. CDR3 sequence (DNA): TGTGCCAGCAGCCAAGGACTCCCATCGGGTACGCAGTATTTT.

The rearrangement links TRBV28 to TRBJ1-1, with TRBD1 matching over 10 bases. This CDR3 spans 16 amino acids. Germline V gene lookup returns CDR1 MDHEN and CDR2 SYDVKM. V was clipped by 8 bases and J by 0 bases; unmatched bases: 9. CDR3 coding DNA: TGTGCCAGCGGCCGGGACAGGGGAACTTTGAACACTGAAGCTTTCTTT. Its translation is CASGRDRGTLNTEAFF.

The chain combines TRBV7-8 with TRBJ1-4; D is unresolved. The germline CDR1 and CDR2 sequences are SGHVS and FQNEAQ. Trimming stripped 2 bases from V and 10 bases from J, with 8 bases between. There are 12 residues in the CDR3. CDR3 sequence reads: CASSLHEGKLFF. The DNA of the CDR3 is TGTGCCAGCAGCTTACACGAGGGAAAACTGTTTTTT.

The chain joins TRBV5-1 to TRBJ1-1, with D uncertain. The CDR3 has 13 residues. Germline CDR1 is SGHRS and CDR2 is YFSETQ. V was clipped by 3 bases and J by 2 bases, with 8 bases between them. DNA of the CDR3: TGCGCCAGCAGCTCAACGGTAAACACTGAAGCTTTCTTT. Protein: CASSSTVNTEAFF. The full variable domain, completed using reference TRBV5-1 and TRBJ1-1, is KAGVTQTPRYLIKTRGQQVTLSCSPISGHRSVSWYQQTPGQGLQFLFEYFSETQRNKGNFPGRFSGRQFSNSRSEMNVSTLELGDSALYLCASSSTVNTEAFFGQGTRLTVV.

This rearrangement joins TRBV7-2 to TRBJ2-2; perhaps TRBD1 as D (5 bases). Trimming left V 0 bases short and J 3 bases short, with 8 bases between. The CDR3 totals 15 residues. Per germline, CDR1 SGHTA and CDR2 FQGNSA. This chain's CDR3 is CASSLAGAYTGELFF. The CDR3 DNA is TGTGCCAGCAGCTTAGCTGGGGCTTACACCGGGGAGCTGTTTTTT.

The chain joins TRBV7-2 to TRBJ1-5, with unresolved D. CDR3 length equals 15 residues. In germline, CDR1 is SGHTA, CDR2 FQGNSA. V gave up 1 base and J gave up 3 bases, with 10 bases separating them. The CDR3 is CASSLDGVSNQPQHF. CDR3 DNA sequence: TGTGCCAGCAGCTTAGACGGGGTTTCCAATCAGCCCCAGCATTTT. Full variable domain (missing parts from reference TRBV7-2 and TRBJ1-5): GAGVSQSPSNKVTEKGKDVELRCDPISGHTALYWYRQSLGQGLEFLIYFQGNSAPDKSGLPSDRFSAERTGGSVSTLTIQRTQQEDSAVYLCASSLDGVSNQPQHFGDGTRLSIL.

This clone occurred a few times. V gene TRBV3-1 (or the pseudogene TRBV3-2) combines with J gene TRBJ2-6, with D tentatively TRBD1 (5 bases). This CDR3 contains 13 residues. V dropped 6 bases and J dropped 4 bases, with 7 bases sitting between them. Germline CDR1 is LGHDT and CDR2 is YNNKEL (reference sequence). The CDR3, as DNA: TGTGCCAGCAGACAGGCCGGGGCCAACGTCCTGACTTTC. This translates into CASRQAGANVLTF.

The chain employs TRBV27 and TRBJ2-7; 13 nucleotides agree with TRBD2. Germline trimming cut 4 bases from V and 3 bases from J; bases unmatched to any gene: 3. CDR3 length: 15 amino acids. From germline, CDR1 is MNHEY and CDR2 SMNVEV (reference sequence). This chain's CDR3 is CASSSGLAGLYEQYF. The CDR3 DNA follows: TGTGCCAGCAGTTCGGGACTAGCGGGGCTCTACGAGCAGTACTTC.

The V call is TRBV12-3 or TRBV12-4, the J call TRBJ1-1; 7 bases align to TRBD1. This CDR3 contains 13 residues. V trimming: 6 bases; J trimming: 3 bases; junction bases outside the gene matches: 4. DNA of the CDR3: TGTGCCAGCAGATATGACAGGGACACTGAAGCTTTCTTT. Translating it yields CASRYDRDTEAFF.

The genes are TRBV5-1 and TRBJ2-5; 14 bases are shared with TRBD2. This CDR3 comprises 16 residues. Germline trimming cut 5 bases from V and 4 bases from J; bases unmatched to any gene: 7. CDR1 is SGHRS, CDR2 YFSETQ, per germline. CDR3 in amino acids: CASSLGLAGAGETQYF. The CDR3 nucleotides are TGCGCCAGCAGTCTGGGACTAGCGGGAGCGGGAGAGACCCAGTACTTC.

This clone was seen just once. This chain joins TRBV6-5 and TRBJ1-1; TRBD1 matches 7 bases. This CDR3 comprises 13 residues. The V and J ends lost 7 bases and 4 bases, in that order; junction bases with no gene match: 6. The germline CDR1 and CDR2 sequences are MNHEY and SVGAGI. CDR3 bases: TGTGCCAGCAATGTACAGGGGAGCACTGAAGCTTTCTTT. It translates to CASNVQGSTEAFF.

This clone was seen just once. The genes are TRBV5-4 and TRBJ1-1, with 7 positions matching TRBD1. CDR1 and CDR2 (germline): SGHNT, YYREEE (reference sequence). This CDR3 is 12 amino acids long. The V gene end was trimmed by 4 bases and the J gene end by 11 bases; junction bases not matched to a gene: 8. CDR3 amino acids: CASSQNTGVAFF. The CDR3 DNA is TGTGCCAGCAGCCAAAATACAGGGGTGGCTTTCTTT.

The gene calls are TRBV28 and TRBJ2-3; 8 nucleotides align to TRBD1. J lost 1 base, V lost 5 bases, and 5 bases had no gene match. The V gene's germline CDR1 is MDHEN and CDR2 SYDVKM. The CDR3 loop spans 15 amino acids. CDR3 loop: CASSLGGQGTDTQYF. DNA of the CDR3: TGTGCCAGCAGTCTGGGGGGACAGGGCACAGATACGCAGTATTTT.

This clone was counted once. The chain combines TRBV9 with TRBJ2-5, with D perhaps matching TRBD2 (6 bases). The CDR3 extends over 14 amino acids. Germline V CDR1 and CDR2: SGDLS, YYNGEE. Trimming removed 2 bases from V and 4 bases from J, with 12 bases in between. The CDR3 is CASSVAPEGETQYF. CDR3 bases: TGTGCCAGCAGCGTTGCCCCGGAGGGAGAGACCCAGTACTTC. Variable domain in full (rest from reference TRBV9 and TRBJ2-5): DSGVTQTPKHLITATGQRVTLRCSPRSGDLSVYWYQQSLDQGLQFLIQYYNGEERAKGNILERFSAQQFPDLHSELNLSSLELGDSALYFCASSVAPEGETQYFGPGTRLLVL.

The J gene is TRBJ2-3, the V gene TRBV24-1, with 13 bases identical to TRBD2. The CDR3 is 17 residues long. J lost 1 base, V lost 4 bases, and 4 bases had no gene match. The V gene's germline CDR1 is KGHDR and CDR2 SFDVKD. CDR3: CATSDQTSGGRTDTQYF. The DNA for the CDR3 is TGTGCCACCAGTGACCAGACTAGCGGGGGGCGCACAGATACGCAGTATTTT.

This rearrangement joins TRBV9 to TRBJ2-2, with 8 positions matching TRBD2. V lost 2 bases to trimming and J lost 0 bases; unmatched junction nucleotides: 3. The germline V gene has CDR1 SGDLS and CDR2 YYNGEE. This CDR3 region has 16 residues. DNA for the CDR3: TGTGCCAGCAGCGTTACTAGCGGCGCGAACACCGGGGAGCTGTTTTTT. It yields the protein CASSVTSGANTGELFF. The variable domain in full, completed from reference TRBV9 and TRBJ2-2, reads DSGVTQTPKHLITATGQRVTLRCSPRSGDLSVYWYQQSLDQGLQFLIQYYNGEERAKGNILERFSAQQFPDLHSELNLSSLELGDSALYFCASSVTSGANTGELFFGEGSRLTVL.

This sequence joins TRBV6-6 and TRBJ2-1; possibly TRBD2 for D (6 bases). The V gene lost 6 bases and the J gene lost 3 bases, with 18 bases spanning the gap. This CDR3 region has 16 residues. The V gene's germline CDR1 is MNHNY and CDR2 SVGAGI (reference sequence). Here the CDR3 reads CASRADVAGNYNEQFF. The DNA for the CDR3 is TGTGCCAGCAGAGCCGATGTGGCGGGAAACTACAATGAGCAGTTCTTC.

The rearrangement links TRBV19 to TRBJ1-1, with TRBD1 as a possible D gene (6 bases). The V end was cut by 4 bases, the J end by 2 bases, with 11 bases between. The CDR3 is made up of 14 amino acids. Looked up from germline, CDR1 is LNHDA and CDR2 is SQIVND (reference sequence). CDR3 sequence: CASSRMDSNTEAFF. The CDR3 bases are TGTGCCAGTAGTAGAATGGACAGCAACACTGAAGCTTTCTTT.

CDR3 amino acids: CARGTRDNRVNEQFF. The CDR3 bases are TGTGCCAGGGGGACCCGGGACAATAGAGTTAATGAGCAGTTCTTC. V usage is TRBV2 and J usage is TRBJ2-1; possibly TRBD1 for D (6 bases). V was clipped by 9 bases and J by 7 bases, with 22 bases between them. The CDR3 spans 15 residues. Germline CDR1 is SNHLY and CDR2 is FYNNEI.

The gene calls are TRBV18 and TRBJ1-2; D remains unclear. From germline, CDR1 is KGHSH and CDR2 LQKENI. Trimming took off 2 bases at V and 10 bases at J, with 11 bases between the two ends. The CDR3 has 12 residues. The CDR3 loop is CASSPSKETYTF. DNA for the CDR3: TGTGCCAGCTCACCATCAAAGGAGACCTACACCTTC.

This rearrangement joins TRBV7-2 to TRBJ1-3; D is unclear. CDR1 is SGHTA and CDR2 is FQGNSA in the germline V gene. The CDR3 totals 13 residues. Trimming left V 3 bases short and J 10 bases short, with 13 bases between. The DNA for the CDR3 is TGTGCCAGCAGCTTCGCAGGCGGGAGAACCATATATTTT. Translated: CASSFAGGRTIYF.

The chain links TRBV27 to TRBJ1-1; TRBD1 aligns across 10 bases. The CDR3 runs 15 residues. The trim removed 7 bases at V and 1 base at J, leaving 6 bases unmatched. Germline assignment: CDR1 MNHEY and CDR2 SMNVEV (reference sequence). The CDR3 DNA follows: TGTGCCAGCAAATACCGGGACAGGGGGAACACTGAAGCTTTCTTT. Amino acids: CASKYRDRGNTEAFF.

The count of this clone is one. The V gene is TRBV28, the J gene TRBJ1-5; 7 bases align to TRBD1. Germline lookup yields CDR1 MDHEN and CDR2 SYDVKM. With 3 bases clipped from V and 7 bases from J, the junction kept 3 bases outside the gene matches. CDR3 length: 13 amino acids. Here the CDR3 DNA reads TGTGCCAGCAGTTTCAGGGGGGGACAGCCCCAGCATTTT. This gives the protein CASSFRGGQPQHF. Variable domain in full (rest from reference TRBV28 and TRBJ1-5): DVKVTQSSRYLVKRTGEKVFLECVQDMDHENMFWYRQDPGLGLRLIYFSYDVKMKEKGDIPEGYSVSREKKERFSLILESASTNQTSMYLCASSFRGGQPQHFGDGTRLSIL.

V usage is TRBV6-1 and J usage is TRBJ1-5, with D uncertain. V was pared by 2 bases and J by 3 bases, with 8 bases between. The germline V gene encodes CDR1 MNHNS and CDR2 SASEGT. The CDR3 loop spans 14 amino acids. In DNA, the CDR3 is TGTGCCAGCAGTGAAAGGGCGGACAATCAGCCCCAGCATTTT. Its protein is CASSERADNQPQHF.

J is TRBJ2-1 and V is TRBV5-6; possible D gene TRBD2, 7 bases. The germline V gene has CDR1 SGHDT and CDR2 YYEEEE. This CDR3 region has 15 residues. Trimming left V 2 bases short and J 0 bases short, with 9 bases between. CDR3 in amino acids: CASSFGGLSYNEQFF. For the CDR3, the DNA is TGTGCCAGCAGCTTCGGGGGGCTCTCCTACAATGAGCAGTTCTTC.

The rearrangement links TRBV11-3 to TRBJ2-7, with 15 bases aligning to TRBD2. CDR1 is SGHNT and CDR2 is YENEEA in the germline V gene. V lost 5 bases to trimming and J lost 4 bases; unmatched junction nucleotides: 15. CDR3 length equals 19 residues. CDR3 protein: CASSGPGLAGGRGRYEQYF. In DNA, the CDR3 is TGTGCCAGCAGCGGGCCGGGACTAGCGGGAGGTCGGGGTAGGTACGAGCAGTACTTC.

V is TRBV27 and J is TRBJ1-2; D may be TRBD1 (5 bases). V was trimmed by 6 bases and J by 7 bases, leaving 21 bases between them. CDR3 length: 15 amino acids. The germline CDR1 and CDR2 sequences are MNHEY and SMNVEV (reference sequence). In DNA form, the CDR3 reads TGTGCCAGCAGCCCCAGGGCCCCGGGCGGGAGTGGCTACACCTTC. Protein: CASSPRAPGGSGYTF.